This TCR beta chain stems from a study of shared clonotypes between healthy human individuals. Broader study findings: Non-shared clonotypes were found to have lower generation probabilities than the clonotypes that were shared by all four of the sorted-subset donors.

Points on this clone: The antigen is undetermined. This same CDR3 is encoded by further DNA sequences in the sample.

The CDR3 loop spans 13 amino acids. The V gene's germline CDR1 is LNHDA and CDR2 SQIVND (reference sequence). V gave up 3 bases and J gave up 4 bases, with 9 bases separating them. Genomic DNA per cell subset filled all wells of several immunoSEQ plates. The table came from immunoSEQ multiplex PCR; TCRdb's copy has only in-frame clones and leaves some out. The repertoire holds about a million clones, with approximately 80% as singletons. This chain connects TRBV19 to TRBJ1-1, with unresolved D. This TCR was recovered from a man between 18 and 35 years old in good health. Some clones in this sample may be carry-over from other donors' samples. The specimen was memory CD4+ T cells from PBMCs. The sample's subset: CD45RA-negative fraction. The CDR3 DNA is TGTGCCAGTAGTATTACGGGTGGCACTGAAGCTTTCTTT. Amino acid sequence: CASSITGGTEAFF.